This passage covers 13 T cell receptor beta chains from one sample sequenced in a study of T cells in Graves' hyperthyroidism and ophthalmopathy. The source material, RNA transcripts, was used to amplify TCR beta CDR3 regions. The primer set for the first-round RT-PCR of the TCR CDR3 was HTBI. TCRdb reprocessed the multiplex PCR reads with MiXCR, giving one entry per CDR3 protein. Seen here are hundreds of thousands of distinct CDR3 sequences, about 43% observed once, and the top ten hold just under 8.5%. Material: peripheral blood or thyroid tissue (not recorded which). These receptors all stem from a woman under 30 with Graves' hyperthyroidism.

In its sample, this clonotype was seen many times. The chain joins TRBV12-3 or TRBV12-4 to TRBJ1-2, with D possibly being TRBD1 (6 bases). This CDR3 contains 15 residues. Between the trimmed V and J ends, which lost 5 bases and 2 bases, there was a span of 15 bases. CDR3 DNA sequence: TGTGCCAGCAGTCCGAACAGGGTCTACAACTATGGCTACACCTTC. It specifies CASSPNRVYNYGYTF.

As regards this clonotype: The CDR3 end shows no conserved phenylalanine or tryptophan, and so a read error is likely. The CDR3 nucleotides read TGTGCCAGCAGCTTAGGCAGAAACCGGAACACTGAAGCTTTCTCT. Its translation is CASSLGRNRNTEAFS. The chain carries TRBV9 and TRBJ1-1; D is ambiguous. The CDR3 length is 15 residues. The germline V gene encodes CDR1 SGDLS and CDR2 YYNGEE. Deletions cut 4 bases from V and 1 base from J, with 14 bases between.

Worth noting for this clonotype: This may be a read error, as it is one base from a much larger clone. The chain employs TRBV24-1 and TRBJ2-2, with D possibly being TRBD2 (6 bases). The germline V gene encodes CDR1 KGHDR and CDR2 SFDVKD. The CDR3 runs to 14 residues. CDR3 sequence (DNA): TGTGCCACCAGTGATTTTGGACTGGGCGGGGAGCCGTTTTTT. Protein product: CATSDFGLGGEPFF.

This clonotype appeared many times. The CDR3 region is CASRHSGAQSYEQYF. DNA for the CDR3: TGTGCCAGCAGACACTCCGGGGCCCAGTCCTACGAGCAGTACTTC. The chain employs TRBV2 and TRBJ2-7; the D call may be TRBD1 or TRBD2 (5 bases each). The CDR3 loop spans 15 amino acids. From germline, CDR1 is SNHLY and CDR2 FYNNEI. Trimming cost V 6 bases and J 1 base, with 16 bases left between them.

This clonotype was seen many times. V usage is TRBV12-3 or TRBV12-4 and J usage is TRBJ1-5, with D unresolved. This CDR3 is built from 13 residues. Between the trimmed V and J ends, which lost 6 bases and 2 bases, there was a span of 8 bases. The CDR3 region has the DNA TGTGCCAGCAGAGGACGGGGCAATCAGCCCCAGCATTTT. Translation: CASRGRGNQPQHF.

Points on this clonotype: Relative to the germline gene, one junction end is altered; a read error may explain this. The chain uses TRBV7-3 and TRBJ2-7; 12 bases map to TRBD2. This CDR3 contains 17 residues. Per the germline V gene, CDR1 is SGHTA and CDR2 is FQGTGA. The CDR3 DNA follows: TGCGCCAGCAGCCAAGATGGGGGACTAGCGGGCCCCTACGAGCAGTACTTC. Translating it yields CASSQDGGLAGPYEQYF.

This clonotype was counted only a few times. The chain employs TRBV19 and TRBJ2-6, with 7 bases lining up with TRBD1. The length of the CDR3 is 18 residues. J was trimmed by 0 bases and V by 7 bases; bases with no gene match: 12. In germline, CDR1 is LNHDA, CDR2 SQIVND (reference sequence). CDR3 protein: CASTLNGDRLSGANVLTF. Written as DNA, the CDR3 is TGTGCCAGTACCCTAAATGGGGACAGACTCTCTGGGGCCAACGTCCTGACTTTC.

V usage is TRBV7-9 and J usage is TRBJ1-6, with a possible D match to TRBD1 (6 bases). The V end was cut by 1 base, the J end by 5 bases, with 12 bases between. Germline V gene lookup returns CDR1 SEHNR and CDR2 FQNEAQ (reference sequence). This CDR3 region has 16 residues. The CDR3 here is CASSLGGPGDNSPLHF. CDR3 bases: TGTGCCAGCAGCTTAGGGGGGCCTGGAGATAATTCACCCCTCCACTTT.

In this sample, this clonotype turned up a few times. The chain couples TRBV29-1 to TRBJ2-3; possibly TRBD2 for D (5 bases). The germline V gene encodes CDR1 SQVTM and CDR2 ANQGSEA. The CDR3 has 14 amino acids. V lost 4 bases and J lost 3, with 14 bases in between. The CDR3 sequence is CSVGDGTGTDTQYF. CDR3 coding DNA: TGCAGCGTTGGTGACGGTACGGGAACAGATACGCAGTATTTT.

The J gene is TRBJ2-2, the V gene TRBV11-2; 7 nucleotides align to TRBD1. V shed 8 bases, J shed 5 bases, and the junction held 5 bases outside the gene matches. Per the germline V gene, CDR1 is SGHAT and CDR2 is FQNNGV. The CDR3 runs to 13 residues. This CDR3 is CASLNRGTGELFF. For the CDR3, the DNA is TGTGCCAGCCTTAACAGGGGTACCGGGGAGCTGTTTTTT.

This clonotype was found many times. This sequence joins TRBV10-3 and TRBJ1-1; 7 bases are a match to TRBD1. The germline V gene encodes CDR1 ENHRY and CDR2 SYGVKD. V shed 5 bases, J shed 2 bases, and the junction held 2 bases outside the gene matches. This CDR3 is 13 amino acids long. The CDR3 loop reads CAISQGVNTEAFF. The DNA of the CDR3 is TGTGCCATCAGTCAGGGGGTAAACACTGAAGCTTTCTTT.

Many counts were recorded for this clonotype. The V and J genes are TRBV7-9 and TRBJ1-3; D call uncertain. V lost 5 bases to trimming and J lost 4 bases, with 12 bases between them. CDR1 SEHNR and CDR2 FQNEAQ come from the germline V gene (reference sequence). The CDR3 is made up of 14 amino acids. In DNA form, the CDR3 reads TGTGCCAGCAGCCGTAAACTGGCGGGAAACACCATATATTTT. Protein: CASSRKLAGNTIYF.

Of note for this clonotype: The conserved final phenylalanine or tryptophan is absent from the CDR3, which likely points to a read error. Because the CDR3's place on the DNA is in doubt, the DNA is left out and the CDR3 is given as listed by TCRdb. The chain links TRBV29-1 to TRBJ1-2; the DNA was not compared with TRBD1, the D call given in the table. Per the germline V gene, CDR1 is SQVTM and CDR2 is ANQGSEA. The CDR3 region is 9 residues in length, termini included. The CDR3 sequence: CSVARDTSY.